Reported below is one TCR beta chain. Germline loops: CDR1 LNHDA, CDR2 SQIVND (reference sequence). Trimming at V came to 1 base and at J to 12 bases, leaving 6 bases not matched to a gene. CDR3 length: 15 residues. Replicate PCRs from sorted subsets contained about 200 ng DNA, which is some 32,000 T cell genomes. Assay: immunoSEQ multiplex PCR; the TCRdb copy retains only in-frame clones and omits some. This sample yields approximately 1,500,000 clones, of which approximately 98% are seen a single time; 0.4% to 0.55% belongs to the top ten. This sample is drawn from a study of shared clonotypes between healthy human individuals. As for the study in general: Per donor, three plates held CD4 naive cells, three held CD4 memory, two held CD8 naive and one held CD8 memory.

The source material was naive CD4+ T cells sorted from blood. The subset: CD45RA+ positively selected. The gene calls are TRBV19 and TRBJ2-2; 12 bases are a match to TRBD2. The TCR comes from a man aged 30-40 years in good health. CDR3 amino acids: CASSIGGLAGIQLFF. CDR3 nucleotide sequence: TGTGCCAGTAGTATAGGGGGACTAGCGGGCATTCAGCTGTTTTTT.